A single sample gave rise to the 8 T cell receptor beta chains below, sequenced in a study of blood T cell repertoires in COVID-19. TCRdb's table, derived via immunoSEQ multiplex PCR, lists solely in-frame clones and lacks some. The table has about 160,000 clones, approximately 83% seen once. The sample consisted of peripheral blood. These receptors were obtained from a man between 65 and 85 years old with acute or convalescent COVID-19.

CDR3 region: CASSSMPGLAGDEQFF. The CDR3 bases are TGTGCCAGCAGCTCTATGCCGGGACTAGCGGGAGATGAGCAGTTCTTC. The rearrangement uses TRBV5-5 and TRBJ2-1; TRBD2 matches at 14 bases. CDR3 length equals 16 residues. Per germline, CDR1 SGHKS and CDR2 YYEKEE (reference sequence). V lost 3 bases and J lost 8; bases outside the gene matches: 7.

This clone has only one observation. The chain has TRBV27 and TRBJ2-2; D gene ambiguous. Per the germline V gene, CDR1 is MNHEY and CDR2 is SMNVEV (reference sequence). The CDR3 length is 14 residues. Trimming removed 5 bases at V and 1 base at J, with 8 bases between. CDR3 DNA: TGTGCCAGCAGTAAACAAAGGAACACCGGGGAGCTGTTTTTT. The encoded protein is CASSKQRNTGELFF.

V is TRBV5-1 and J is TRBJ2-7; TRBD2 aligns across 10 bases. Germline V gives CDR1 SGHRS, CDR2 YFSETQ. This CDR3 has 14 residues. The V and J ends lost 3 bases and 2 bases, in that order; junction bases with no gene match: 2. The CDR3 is CASSSSGRAYEQYF. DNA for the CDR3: TGCGCCAGCAGCTCGAGCGGGAGGGCCTACGAGCAGTACTTC. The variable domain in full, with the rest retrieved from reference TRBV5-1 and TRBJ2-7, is KAGVTQTPRYLIKTRGQQVTLSCSPISGHRSVSWYQQTPGQGLQFLFEYFSETQRNKGNFPGRFSGRQFSNSRSEMNVSTLELGDSALYLCASSSSGRAYEQYFGPGTRLTVT.

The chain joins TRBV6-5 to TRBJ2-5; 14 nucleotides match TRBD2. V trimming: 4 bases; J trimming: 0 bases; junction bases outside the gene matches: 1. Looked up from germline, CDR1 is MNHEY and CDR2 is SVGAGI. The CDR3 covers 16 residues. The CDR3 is CASSWGLAGDQETQYF. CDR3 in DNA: TGTGCCAGCAGTTGGGGACTAGCGGGGGACCAAGAGACCCAGTACTTC.

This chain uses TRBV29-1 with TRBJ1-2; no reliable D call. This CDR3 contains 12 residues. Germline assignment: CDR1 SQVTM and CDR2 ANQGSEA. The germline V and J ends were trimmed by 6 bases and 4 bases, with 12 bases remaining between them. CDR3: CSVSTNSYGYTF. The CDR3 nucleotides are TGCAGCGTATCGACTAACTCCTATGGCTACACCTTC.

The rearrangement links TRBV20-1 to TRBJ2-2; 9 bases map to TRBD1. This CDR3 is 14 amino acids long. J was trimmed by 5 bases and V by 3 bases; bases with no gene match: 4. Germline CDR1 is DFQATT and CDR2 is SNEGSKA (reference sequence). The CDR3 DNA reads TGCAGTGCTAGTCGACAGGGGGATACCGGGGAGCTGTTTTTT. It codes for CSASRQGDTGELFF.

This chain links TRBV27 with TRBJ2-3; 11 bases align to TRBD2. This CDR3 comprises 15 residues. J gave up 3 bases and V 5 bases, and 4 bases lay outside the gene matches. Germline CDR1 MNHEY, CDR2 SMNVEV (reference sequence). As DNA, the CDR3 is TGTGCCAGCAGTGTCCGGACTAGCGGGACAGATACGCAGTATTTT. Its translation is CASSVRTSGTDTQYF.

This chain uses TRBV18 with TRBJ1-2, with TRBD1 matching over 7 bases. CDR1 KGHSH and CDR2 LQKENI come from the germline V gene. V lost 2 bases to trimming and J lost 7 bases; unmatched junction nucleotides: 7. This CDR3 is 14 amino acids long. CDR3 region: CASSPNRGGSGYTF. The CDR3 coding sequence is TGTGCCAGCTCACCAAACAGGGGCGGCTCTGGCTACACCTTC.